The 27 T cell receptor beta chains below all came from one sample that was sequenced in a study of shared clonotypes between healthy human individuals. Libraries were prepared by immunoSEQ multiplex PCR; TCRdb keeps only in-frame clonotypes and omits some of them. The top ten hold 10% to 15% of the sample, which has approximately 510,000 clones, around 79% seen once. The sequenced sample consisted of PBMCs. These receptors all come from a middle-aged woman in good health. Some clones in this sample may be carry-over from other donors' samples.

This clone has just a few counts. The V and J genes are TRBV4-2 and TRBJ1-2; D is ambiguous. Germline CDR1 LGHNA, CDR2 YNFKEQ. This CDR3 region has 12 residues. Trimming removed 3 bases at V and 4 bases at J, with 6 bases between. This chain's CDR3 is CASSQGIYGYTF. CDR3 in DNA: TGTGCCAGCAGCCAGGGTATCTATGGCTACACCTTC.

V gene TRBV5-6 combines with J gene TRBJ2-3; TRBD1 matches 7 bases. The CDR3 covers 17 residues. Unmatched junction bases numbered 7, after V lost 0 bases and J lost 0 bases. The V gene's germline CDR1 is SGHDT and CDR2 YYEEEE. The CDR3 sequence is CASSLVTGKLSTDTQYF. The CDR3 nucleotides are TGTGCCAGCAGCTTGGTGACAGGGAAGCTTAGCACAGATACGCAGTATTTT.

This clone was seen a handful of times. The chain recombines TRBV25-1 with TRBJ1-4; 10 bases are a match to TRBD1. V dropped 5 bases and J dropped 4; count of bases not matched to a gene: 4. The germline V gene has CDR1 MGHDK and CDR2 SYGVNS. The CDR3 covers 15 residues. CDR3 sequence (DNA): TGTGCCAGCAGTAAGGGACAGGGGTATAATGAAAAACTGTTTTTT. Residues: CASSKGQGYNEKLFF.

V is TRBV6-1 and J is TRBJ1-4; a weak D match, TRBD1 (6 bases). CDR1 and CDR2 from the germline V gene are MNHNS and SASEGT. This CDR3 is built from 15 residues. V was pared by 0 bases and J by 7 bases, with 12 bases between. The CDR3 nucleotides read TGTGCCAGCAGTGAAGCTTTCGAGACAGGTGAAAAACTGTTTTTT. This codes for CASSEAFETGEKLFF.

This chain links TRBV4-2 with TRBJ2-1, with a tentative D call TRBD2 (6 bases). Per germline, CDR1 LGHNA and CDR2 YNFKEQ. CDR3 length: 14 amino acids. With 4 bases removed from V and 8 bases from J, the gap between germline ends came to 15 bases. The CDR3 nucleotides are TGTGCCAGCAGCCCCGGTAGCGGAGTTGATGAGCAGTTCTTC. This gives the protein CASSPGSGVDEQFF.

The chain is built from TRBV19 and TRBJ1-1; no reliable D call. V gave up 3 bases and J gave up 5 bases, with 10 bases separating them. This CDR3 is built from 13 residues. CDR1 is LNHDA, CDR2 SQIVND, per germline (reference sequence). The CDR3 loop is CASSIFFGTEAFF. DNA for the CDR3: TGTGCCAGTAGTATTTTTTTTGGGACTGAAGCTTTCTTT.

This clone was seen a few times. The V call is TRBV5-1, the J call TRBJ1-1; D remains unclear. Deletions cut 7 bases from V and 1 base from J, with 11 bases between. The CDR3 extends over 13 amino acids. CDR1 is SGHRS and CDR2 is YFSETQ in the germline V gene. This CDR3 is CASETVENTEAFF. The CDR3 DNA reads TGCGCCAGCGAGACGGTCGAGAACACTGAAGCTTTCTTT.

The chain is built from TRBV5-8 and TRBJ2-7; D is perhaps TRBD1 (6 bases). Germline V gene sequence: CDR1 SGHTS, CDR2 YDEGEE. V was cut by 4 bases and J by 4 bases, with 15 bases left in between. This CDR3 is built from 14 residues. The CDR3 protein is CASSPRDRSYEQYF. The CDR3 DNA reads TGTGCCAGCAGCCCCCGCGACAGGAGTTACGAGCAGTACTTC.

The chain uses TRBV27 and TRBJ1-1; a weak D match, TRBD1 (6 bases). The germline V and J ends were trimmed by 5 bases and 1 base, with 11 bases remaining between them. The CDR3 loop spans 14 amino acids. Germline assignment: CDR1 MNHEY and CDR2 SMNVEV (reference sequence). The CDR3 bases are TGTGCCAGCAGTCTCAACAGGGCGAACACTGAAGCTTTCTTT. Translating gives CASSLNRANTEAFF.

The chain recombines TRBV19 with TRBJ2-1, with 12 positions matching TRBD2. Germline V lookup: CDR1 LNHDA, CDR2 SQIVND (reference sequence). Trimming took 3 bases from V and 8 from J; bases not matched to a gene: 8. The CDR3 has 16 residues. CDR3 in amino acids: CASSMGEASGRDEQFF. The CDR3 nucleotides read TGTGCCAGTAGTATGGGGGAGGCTAGCGGGAGGGATGAGCAGTTCTTC. Supplemented by reference TRBV19 and TRBJ2-1, the full variable domain reads DGGITQSPKYLFRKEGQNVTLSCEQNLNHDAMYWYRQDPGQGLRLIYYSQIVNDFQKGDIAEGYSVSREKKESFPLTVTSAQKNPTAFYLCASSMGEASGRDEQFFGPGTRLTVL.

This clone was observed once. The rearrangement joins TRBV5-1 to TRBJ2-3; 7 bases map to TRBD1. The V gene's germline CDR1 is SGHRS and CDR2 YFSETQ. The CDR3 is 14 amino acids. The V and J ends lost 3 bases and 6 bases, in that order; junction bases with no gene match: 7. The CDR3 loop is CASSSGQPIDTQYF. DNA for the CDR3: TGCGCCAGCAGCTCGGGACAGCCGATCGATACGCAGTATTTT. Based on the CDR3 plus reference TRBV5-1 and TRBJ2-3, the full variable domain is KAGVTQTPRYLIKTRGQQVTLSCSPISGHRSVSWYQQTPGQGLQFLFEYFSETQRNKGNFPGRFSGRQFSNSRSEMNVSTLELGDSALYLCASSSGQPIDTQYFGPGTRLTVL.

Only a few counts were recorded for this clone. The V gene is TRBV6-1, the J gene TRBJ1-5, with D possibly being TRBD1 (5 bases). The CDR3 is 12 residues long. V was shortened by 6 bases and J by 6 bases, with 9 bases between the two germline ends. Germline V CDR1 and CDR2: MNHNS, SASEGT. In DNA, the CDR3 is TGTGCCAGCAGGCAGGGTGCTCAGCCCCAGCATTTT. This codes for CASRQGAQPQHF.

V and J are TRBV18 and TRBJ2-2, with TRBD1 as a possible D gene (6 bases). The V gene's germline CDR1 is KGHSH and CDR2 LQKENI. Trimming left V 3 bases short and J 4 bases short, with 12 bases between. The CDR3 totals 15 residues. The CDR3 sequence: CASSPLGARTGELFF. DNA for the CDR3: TGTGCCAGCTCACCTTTGGGGGCTCGCACCGGGGAGCTGTTTTTT.

This sequence joins TRBV28 and TRBJ2-5; D is tentatively TRBD1 or TRBD2 (5 bases each). This CDR3 region has 16 residues. CDR1 and CDR2 from the germline V gene are MDHEN and SYDVKM. The V gene lost 2 bases and the J gene lost 7 bases, with 20 bases spanning the gap. Written as DNA, the CDR3 is TGTGCCAGCAGTTTAAGTATCCTGCAGGGACGAAGGACCCAGTACTTC. Its protein is CASSLSILQGRRTQYF.

This chain uses TRBV28 with TRBJ2-5; 11 bases match TRBD1. The CDR3 length is 15 residues. After removal of 5 bases from V and 4 bases from J, the junction contained 6 bases not matched to a gene. Germline lookup yields CDR1 MDHEN and CDR2 SYDVKM. CDR3: CASSDGTGGSETQYF. The CDR3 DNA reads as TGTGCCAGCAGTGATGGGACAGGGGGATCAGAGACCCAGTACTTC.

The CDR3 reads CASSAAVSGAATDTQYF. DNA of the CDR3: TGCGCCAGCAGCGCGGCGGTATCGGGAGCTGCCACAGATACGCAGTATTTT. This chain uses TRBV5-1 with TRBJ2-3, with a weak D call TRBD2 (6 bases). This CDR3 spans 17 amino acids. Trimming cost V 4 bases and J 2 bases, with 20 bases left between them. Germline lookup yields CDR1 SGHRS and CDR2 YFSETQ. Drawing the rest from reference TRBV5-1 and TRBJ2-3, the complete variable domain is KAGVTQTPRYLIKTRGQQVTLSCSPISGHRSVSWYQQTPGQGLQFLFEYFSETQRNKGNFPGRFSGRQFSNSRSEMNVSTLELGDSALYLCASSAAVSGAATDTQYFGPGTRLTVL.

V is TRBV4-1 and J is TRBJ2-7; 11 bases are shared with TRBD2. The CDR3 is 16 amino acids. V trimming: 2 bases; J trimming: 0 bases; junction bases outside the gene matches: 3. Per germline, CDR1 MGHRA and CDR2 YSYEKL. The CDR3 spells CASSQPTSGNSYEQYF. The CDR3, as DNA: TGCGCCAGCAGCCAACCGACTAGCGGGAACTCCTACGAGCAGTACTTC.

V usage is TRBV28 and J usage is TRBJ2-7, with D hard to call. V lost 7 bases, J lost 3 bases, and 16 bases lay in between. The CDR3 sequence is 14 residues long. Germline V gene lookup returns CDR1 MDHEN and CDR2 SYDVKM. The CDR3 spells CASKRPGVLYEQYF. CDR3 nucleotide sequence: TGTGCCAGCAAACGACCTGGGGTCCTCTACGAGCAGTACTTC. Supplemented by reference TRBV28 and TRBJ2-7, the full variable domain reads DVKVTQSSRYLVKRTGEKVFLECVQDMDHENMFWYRQDPGLGLRLIYFSYDVKMKEKGDIPEGYSVSREKKERFSLILESASTNQTSMYLCASKRPGVLYEQYFGPGTRLTVT.

The V call is TRBV14, the J call TRBJ1-2; D perhaps matches TRBD1 (5 bases). Germline V gene data show CDR1 as SGHDN and CDR2 as FVKESK. The CDR3 runs 14 residues. Trimming shortened V by 4 bases and J by 4 bases, and 13 bases separated the two germline ends. The CDR3 DNA reads as TGTGCCAGCAGCCCAACGGGACCCTCCTATGGCTACACCTTC. This encodes CASSPTGPSYGYTF.

The chain is built from TRBV2 and TRBJ1-1; D gene ambiguous. The CDR3 is made up of 12 amino acids. Germline CDR1 and CDR2: SNHLY and FYNNEI. V was shortened by 3 bases and J by 8 bases, with 10 bases between the two germline ends. The CDR3 is CASSDGVIEAFF. DNA for the CDR3: TGTGCCAGCAGTGATGGGGTAATAGAAGCTTTCTTT.

This clone has only one observation. This chain connects TRBV28 to TRBJ1-1; TRBD1 aligns across 7 bases. The junction had 3 bases not matched to a gene; V was cut back by 2 bases and J by 0 bases. Germline CDR1 MDHEN, CDR2 SYDVKM. There are 15 residues in the CDR3. The CDR3 DNA follows: TGTGCCAGCAGTTTACCAGGGACAGTGAACACTGAAGCTTTCTTT. It translates to CASSLPGTVNTEAFF.

The count of this clone is one. This chain uses TRBV18 with TRBJ1-1, with D possibly being TRBD1 (6 bases). This CDR3 comprises 13 residues. Between the trimmed V and J ends, which lost 6 bases and 0 bases, there was a span of 8 bases. Germline CDR1 KGHSH, CDR2 LQKENI. DNA for the CDR3: TGTGCCAGCTCCGGACAGATGAACACTGAAGCTTTCTTT. It yields the protein CASSGQMNTEAFF.

The V gene is TRBV4-3, the J gene TRBJ2-5; TRBD2 is a possible D gene (6 bases). The V gene lost 0 bases and the J gene lost 5 bases, with 16 bases spanning the gap. The CDR3 has 16 residues. Looked up from germline, CDR1 is LGHNA and CDR2 is YSLEER. In DNA form, the CDR3 reads TGCGCCAGCAGCCAAGATGTGGCAGGGCGGGACGAGACCCAGTACTTC. It yields the protein CASSQDVAGRDETQYF.

This clone was seen only once. V is TRBV27 and J is TRBJ2-7, with 9 bases lining up with TRBD2. V was pared by 5 bases and J by 5 bases, with 7 bases of the junction left unmatched. The length of the CDR3 is 14 residues. Per germline, CDR1 MNHEY and CDR2 SMNVEV (reference sequence). The CDR3 DNA follows: TGTGCCAGCAGTATCGCCGGGACTAGCAACGAGCAGTACTTC. As protein: CASSIAGTSNEQYF.

V and J are TRBV7-3 and TRBJ2-2, with D tentatively TRBD2 (6 bases). This CDR3 has 14 residues. Trimming removed 4 bases at V and 3 bases at J, with 9 bases between. From germline, CDR1 is SGHTA and CDR2 FQGTGA. The CDR3, as DNA: TGTGCCAGCAGCTGGGGGGTGGACACCGGGGAGCTGTTTTTT. It is translated as CASSWGVDTGELFF.

With regard to this clone: In the same sample, other DNA sequences code for this CDR3. This chain links TRBV30 with TRBJ2-5; D is unresolved. Germline lookup yields CDR1 GTSNPN and CDR2 SVGIG (reference sequence). CDR3 length equals 11 residues. V dropped 0 bases and J dropped 5 bases, with 4 bases sitting between them. The CDR3 loop is CAWSVRETQYF. The CDR3 region has the DNA TGTGCCTGGAGTGTGCGCGAGACCCAGTACTTC.

This clone has a single count. The V gene is TRBV5-1, the J gene TRBJ2-7; D not certain. This CDR3 comprises 12 residues. Germline V lookup: CDR1 SGHRS, CDR2 YFSETQ. Trimming took off 5 bases at V and 3 bases at J, with 9 bases between the two ends. The CDR3 sequence is CASRQESYEQYF. CDR3 coding DNA: TGCGCCAGCAGACAAGAGAGCTACGAGCAGTACTTC. The whole variable domain, remainder taken from reference TRBV5-1 and TRBJ2-7, is KAGVTQTPRYLIKTRGQQVTLSCSPISGHRSVSWYQQTPGQGLQFLFEYFSETQRNKGNFPGRFSGRQFSNSRSEMNVSTLELGDSALYLCASRQESYEQYFGPGTRLTVT.